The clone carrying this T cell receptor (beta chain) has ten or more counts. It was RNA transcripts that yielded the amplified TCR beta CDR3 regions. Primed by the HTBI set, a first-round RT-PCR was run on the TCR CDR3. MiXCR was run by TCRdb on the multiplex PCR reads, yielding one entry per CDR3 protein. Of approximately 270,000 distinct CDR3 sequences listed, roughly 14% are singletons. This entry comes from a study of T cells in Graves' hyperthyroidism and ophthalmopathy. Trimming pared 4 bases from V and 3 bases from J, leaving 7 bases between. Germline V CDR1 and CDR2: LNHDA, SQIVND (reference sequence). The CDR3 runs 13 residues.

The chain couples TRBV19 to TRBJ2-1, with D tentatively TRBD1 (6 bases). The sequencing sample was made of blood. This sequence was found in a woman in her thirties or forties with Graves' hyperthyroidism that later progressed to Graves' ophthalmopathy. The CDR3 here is CASSKGDYNEQFF. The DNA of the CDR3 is TGTGCCAGTAGTAAGGGGGACTACAATGAGCAGTTCTTC.